What follows are 30 T cell receptor beta chains derived from one specimen sequenced in a study of cytomegalovirus exposure and HLA in healthy donors (dated 2017 in TCRdb). Libraries were constructed by the immunoSEQ multiplex PCR assay. For the multiplex PCR, a mixture combining 60 forward primers for TCR Vbeta segments and 13 reverse primers for TCR Jbeta segments was used. Sourced from immuneACCESS, this table was stored by TCRdb with only in-frame sequences that have V and J called. A share of the clones is absent; for the studies checked, an unresolved V gene accounts for under half, and the remainder has no known explanation. In this sample the table shows 130,000 or so clones, 8.5% to 10% of which occur a single time. Of the sample, 5.5% is held by the ten largest clones. The sequenced material came from PBMCs. These TCRs come from a man between 35 and 55 years old in good health and CMV-seronegative.

This clone was found a few times. The rearrangement links TRBV23-1 to TRBJ1-1; 11 bases map to TRBD1. TRBV23-1 has ORF status, its function being uncertain. The CDR3 has 15 residues. Trimming at V came to 6 bases and at J to 4 bases, leaving 7 bases not matched to a gene. CDR3 nucleotides: TGCGCCAGCAGAAACTGGACAGGGGGCTTCACTGAAGCTTTCTTT. Protein sequence: CASRNWTGGFTEAFF.

The rearrangement joins TRBV4-1 to TRBJ2-2, with 7 bases lining up with TRBD1. V shed 4 bases and J 7 bases; nucleotides not matched to a gene: 9. This CDR3 has 15 residues. CDR1 is MGHRA and CDR2 is YSYEKL in the germline V gene. The CDR3 here is CASSRRQGSDGELFF. The CDR3 nucleotides are TGCGCCAGCAGCCGCAGACAGGGTTCGGACGGGGAGCTGTTTTTT.

The V gene is TRBV30, the J gene TRBJ1-2; TRBD1 matches at 9 bases. This CDR3 comprises 15 residues. CDR1 and CDR2 from the germline V gene are GTSNPN and SVGIG (reference sequence). V was clipped by 0 bases and J by 5 bases; unmatched bases: 7. The CDR3 reads CAWSVLGTGIYGYTF. The CDR3, as DNA: TGTGCCTGGAGTGTACTGGGGACAGGGATTTATGGCTACACCTTC.

In this sample, this clone turned up a few times. The chain carries TRBV4-1 and TRBJ1-1; possibly TRBD1 for D (5 bases). CDR1 is MGHRA and CDR2 is YSYEKL in the germline V gene. V lost 10 bases to trimming and J lost 3 bases, with 15 bases between them. The CDR3 totals 13 residues. The CDR3 loop is CAIGAGRDTEAFF. CDR3 sequence (DNA): TGCGCCATCGGAGCAGGGCGCGACACTGAAGCTTTCTTT.

The CDR3 is CASSLTVGEQFF. The CDR3 DNA sequence: TGTGCCAGCAGCTTAACAGTAGGTGAGCAGTTCTTC. The V gene is TRBV6-6, the J gene TRBJ2-1; D unresolved. Trimming pared 6 bases from V and 9 bases from J, leaving 12 bases between. The CDR3 consists of 12 residues. The germline gives CDR1 MNHNY, CDR2 SVGAGI (reference sequence).

In its sample, this clone was seen a few times. The gene calls are TRBV5-4 and TRBJ1-1; 8 bases fit TRBD1. The germline gives CDR1 SGHNT, CDR2 YYREEE (reference sequence). With 4 bases clipped from V and 5 bases from J, the junction kept 13 bases outside the gene matches. This CDR3 contains 16 residues. As DNA, the CDR3 is TGTGCCAGCAGCGGGGACAGGTTAGATAGGAAAACTGAAGCTTTCTTT. Residues: CASSGDRLDRKTEAFF.

V usage is TRBV28 and J usage is TRBJ2-1, with D maybe TRBD2 (5 bases). The CDR3 length is 13 residues. The V end lost 2 bases, the J end lost 6 bases, and 8 bases lay between the germline ends. Germline loops: CDR1 MDHEN, CDR2 SYDVKM. The CDR3 DNA reads TGTGCCAGCAGTTTACCTAGCCGCAATGAGCAGTTCTTC. It translates to CASSLPSRNEQFF.

This clone was counted between two and nine times. The gene calls are TRBV18 and TRBJ2-7, with 7 bases lining up with TRBD1. CDR1 and CDR2 (germline): KGHSH, LQKENI. There are 12 residues in the CDR3. Trimming cost V 4 bases and J 5 bases; bases outside gene matches: 2. In nucleotides, the CDR3 is TGTGCCAGCTCACAACAGGGGCACGAGCAGTACTTC. Translating it yields CASSQQGHEQYF.

This clone was counted a few times. The CDR3 DNA is TGTGCCAGCAGCTCCATCCAGGGAAACACCGGGGAGCTGTTTTTT. This sequence encodes CASSSIQGNTGELFF. The chain uses TRBV7-2 and TRBJ2-2; perhaps TRBD1 as D (5 bases). Trimming removed 4 bases at V and 2 bases at J, with 11 bases between. From germline, CDR1 is SGHTA and CDR2 FQGNSA. This CDR3 spans 15 amino acids.

The chain has TRBV30 and TRBJ1-1; no definite D call. The CDR3 is 11 residues long. Germline CDR1 is GTSNPN and CDR2 is SVGIG (reference sequence). V dropped 5 bases and J dropped 5 bases, with 9 bases sitting between them. Here the CDR3 DNA reads TGTGCCTGGGAAGGAGGGACTGAAGCTTTCTTT. Translating it yields CAWEGGTEAFF.

The sample holds a few counts of this clone. The rearrangement uses TRBV7-2 and TRBJ2-1; maybe TRBD2 (7 bases). Germline V gives CDR1 SGHTA, CDR2 FQGNSA. V was pared by 4 bases and J by 3 bases, with 13 bases between. The CDR3 is 15 residues long. The CDR3 coding sequence is TGTGCCAGCAGCTGGGGGGGCAGTTTCTACAATGAGCAGTTCTTC. Translation: CASSWGGSFYNEQFF.

The chain links TRBV18 to TRBJ2-3; TRBD1 matches 11 bases. CDR3 length: 16 residues. CDR1 and CDR2 from the germline V gene are KGHSH and LQKENI. The V segment lost 5 bases and the J segment 3 bases; nucleotides outside the gene matches: 7. CDR3 sequence (DNA): TGTGCCAGCTCAGGACAGGGGGCGTTTTTGACAGATACGCAGTATTTT. It specifies CASSGQGAFLTDTQYF.

A remark on this clone: One end of the junction is discordant with germline, which a read error may explain. This sample includes further DNA sequences coding for the same CDR3. This chain connects TRBV19 to TRBJ1-1, with a tentative D call TRBD1 (5 bases). There are 12 residues in the CDR3. CDR1 LNHDA and CDR2 SQIVND come from the germline V gene (reference sequence). The CDR3 nucleotides are TGTGCAAGTAGGGAGGGGAGCACTGAAGCTTTCTTT. This codes for CASREGSTEAFF.

This clone has only a few counts. V and J are TRBV7-9 and TRBJ1-2, with 8 bases fitting TRBD1. Germline V gene lookup returns CDR1 SEHNR and CDR2 FQNEAQ (reference sequence). After removal of 5 bases from V and 5 bases from J, the junction contained 7 bases not matched to a gene. The CDR3 extends over 14 amino acids. CDR3 in DNA: TGTGCCAGCAGCCCGCCGACAGGGGCGTATGGCTACACCTTC. This translates into CASSPPTGAYGYTF. Full variable domain (outside the CDR3, taken from reference TRBV7-9 and TRBJ1-2): DTGVSQNPRHKITKRGQNVTFRCDPISEHNRLYWYRQTLGQGPEFLTYFQNEAQLEKSRLLSDRFSAERPKGSFSTLEIQRTEQGDSAMYLCASSPPTGAYGYTFGSGTRLTVV.

This clone occurred a few times. The chain has TRBV7-9 and TRBJ1-2; 7 bases line up with TRBD1. V shed 6 bases, J shed 4 bases, and the junction held 8 bases outside the gene matches. CDR3 length: 14 amino acids. Per germline, CDR1 SEHNR and CDR2 FQNEAQ (reference sequence). This CDR3 reads CASRGRGLGYGYTF. The CDR3 DNA is TGTGCCAGCAGGGGTAGGGGGCTCGGCTATGGCTACACCTTC.

The chain carries TRBV18 and TRBJ2-7; no clear D gene. V was cut by 0 bases and J by 2 bases, with 14 bases left in between. The germline gives CDR1 KGHSH, CDR2 LQKENI. The CDR3 is made up of 16 amino acids. The CDR3 region has the DNA TGTGCCAGCTCACCACCGGGTGGCAGGATGGCCTACGAGCAGTACTTC. Translated: CASSPPGGRMAYEQYF.

V gene TRBV15 combines with J gene TRBJ2-3; 7 bases align to TRBD1. V lost 3 bases to trimming and J lost 5 bases; unmatched junction nucleotides: 11. The CDR3 is 16 amino acids. Germline CDR1 is LNHNV and CDR2 is YYDKDF (reference sequence). For the CDR3, the DNA is TGTGCCACCAGCAGCAACCGGAAGGGGGCCGGAGATACGCAGTATTTT. Its translation: CATSSNRKGAGDTQYF.

In DNA, the CDR3 is TGTGCCGGTATGGGGGGACAGTCTTACAATGAGCAGTTCTTC. It yields the protein CAGMGGQSYNEQFF. The rearrangement joins TRBV6-1 to TRBJ2-1, with D maybe TRBD1 (7 bases). CDR1 and CDR2 (germline): MNHNS, SASEGT. V lost 11 bases to trimming and J lost 4 bases, with 18 bases between them. The CDR3 is 14 residues long.

V gene TRBV6-1 combines with J gene TRBJ2-3, with 8 bases lining up with TRBD2. Per germline, CDR1 MNHNS and CDR2 SASEGT. The CDR3 is 14 amino acids. V lost 4 bases, J lost 4 bases, and 4 bases stayed unmatched. The CDR3 region has the DNA TGTGCCAGCAGTGGGCTAGCGGGCCCAGATACGCAGTATTTT. The encoded protein is CASSGLAGPDTQYF.

This clone was counted a few times. V is TRBV4-1 and J is TRBJ2-5, with TRBD1 identical over 7 bases. After removal of 4 bases from V and 4 bases from J, the junction contained 3 bases not matched to a gene. Germline values: CDR1 MGHRA, CDR2 YSYEKL. The CDR3 contains 13 residues. This CDR3 is CASSRQGGETQYF. Written as DNA, the CDR3 is TGCGCCAGCAGCCGACAGGGTGGAGAGACCCAGTACTTC.

The rearrangement uses TRBV6-5 and TRBJ2-7; 7 nucleotides match TRBD1. V was pared by 6 bases and J by 2 bases, with 7 bases of the junction left unmatched. The CDR3 contains 14 residues. Looked up from germline, CDR1 is MNHEY and CDR2 is SVGAGI. Written as DNA, the CDR3 is TGTGCCAGCAGAAAACAGGGGACGGCCTACGAGCAGTACTTC. It specifies CASRKQGTAYEQYF.

The V call is TRBV6-1, the J call TRBJ2-3; 7 positions match TRBD2. Trimming cost V 5 bases and J 5 bases; bases outside gene matches: 7. CDR3 length equals 14 residues. CDR1 MNHNS and CDR2 SASEGT come from the germline V gene. CDR3 region: CASSTRGIVDTQYF. The CDR3 DNA follows: TGTGCCAGCAGTACGCGGGGGATAGTAGATACGCAGTATTTT.

This clone was detected only a few times. The chain joins TRBV2 to TRBJ1-6; the match to TRBD1 covers 7 bases. V lost 8 bases to trimming and J lost 7 bases; unmatched junction nucleotides: 8. Germline CDR1 reads SNHLY; CDR2 reads FYNNEI. The CDR3 spans 14 residues. The CDR3 is CASSAGQPNSPLHF. CDR3 nucleotide sequence: TGTGCCAGCTCGGCGGGACAGCCGAATTCACCCCTCCACTTT.

The J gene is TRBJ2-3, the V gene TRBV7-9; 7 nucleotides match TRBD2. In germline, CDR1 is SEHNR, CDR2 FQNEAQ (reference sequence). The V and J ends lost 2 bases and 2 bases, in that order; junction bases with no gene match: 4. This CDR3 is 15 amino acids long. This CDR3 is CASSLSGRATDTQYF. As DNA, the CDR3 is TGTGCCAGCAGCTTATCGGGGAGGGCCACAGATACGCAGTATTTT.

The J gene is TRBJ1-1, the V gene TRBV7-9; 7 bases match TRBD1. Germline V lookup: CDR1 SEHNR, CDR2 FQNEAQ (reference sequence). V lost 5 bases, J lost 1 base, and 7 bases stayed unmatched. CDR3 length: 15 residues. For the CDR3, the DNA is TGTGCCAGCAGCCGATGGGACAGAGGGAACACTGAAGCTTTCTTT. Protein sequence: CASSRWDRGNTEAFF.

This sequence joins TRBV5-1 and TRBJ1-1, with no clear D. V lost 0 bases, J lost 4 bases, and 10 bases lay in between. Germline V gene sequence: CDR1 SGHRS, CDR2 YFSETQ. The CDR3 spans 14 residues. CDR3 amino acids: CASSLAAGSTEAFF. Written as DNA, the CDR3 is TGCGCCAGCAGCTTGGCTGCGGGGAGCACTGAAGCTTTCTTT.

V is TRBV2 and J is TRBJ1-2; D gene unclear. The V end lost 2 bases, the J end lost 8 bases, and 9 bases lay between the germline ends. This CDR3 is built from 12 residues. Germline V gives CDR1 SNHLY, CDR2 FYNNEI. The CDR3 nucleotides read TGTGCCAGCAGTGAAATCAGGCAGGGCTACACCTTC. Translated, it gives CASSEIRQGYTF.

V and J are TRBV19 and TRBJ1-1; D unclear. The CDR3 consists of 11 residues. V was trimmed by 8 bases and J by 4 bases, leaving 8 bases between them. Germline lookup yields CDR1 LNHDA and CDR2 SQIVND (reference sequence). The CDR3 region is CASLEGTEAFF. CDR3 bases: TGTGCCAGTCTCGAGGGCACTGAAGCTTTCTTT.

This clone was counted a few times. The chain uses TRBV5-1 and TRBJ2-5; D uncertain. Germline V gives CDR1 SGHRS, CDR2 YFSETQ. This CDR3 comprises 13 residues. V lost 0 bases, J lost 6 bases, and 9 bases lay in between. CDR3 in DNA: TGCGCCAGCAGCTTGGTGGGCCGGAAGACCCAGTACTTC. As protein: CASSLVGRKTQYF.

The rearrangement joins TRBV4-3 to TRBJ2-2, with D possibly being TRBD2 (6 bases). CDR1 and CDR2 from the germline V gene are LGHNA and YSLEER. The CDR3 runs to 15 residues. Trimming cost V 2 bases and J 3 bases, with 10 bases left between them. In nucleotides, the CDR3 is TGCGCCAGCAGCCAATGGACGGGAGACACCGGGGAGCTGTTTTTT. It specifies CASSQWTGDTGELFF.